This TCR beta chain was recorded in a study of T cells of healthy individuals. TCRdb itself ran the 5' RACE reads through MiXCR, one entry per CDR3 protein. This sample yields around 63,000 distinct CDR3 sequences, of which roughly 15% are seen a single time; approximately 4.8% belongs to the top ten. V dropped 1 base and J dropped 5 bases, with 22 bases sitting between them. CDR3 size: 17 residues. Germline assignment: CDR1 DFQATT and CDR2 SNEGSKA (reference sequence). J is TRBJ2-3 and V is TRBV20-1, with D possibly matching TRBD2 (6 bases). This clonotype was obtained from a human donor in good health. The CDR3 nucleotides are TGCAGTGCTAGAGTGCCCCCAAGCCCGGGAGTTGGAGATACGCAGTATTTT. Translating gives CSARVPPSPGVGDTQYF.